The 25 T cell receptor beta chains below were found in one sample sequenced in a study of shared clonotypes between healthy human individuals. Generated by immunoSEQ multiplex PCR, the TCRdb table keeps only in-frame clones and is missing some. Of hundreds of thousands of clones listed, about 74% are singletons. Source material: PBMCs. The origin of the receptors is a woman aged 40 to 55 in good health. Some clones in this sample may be carry-over from other donors' samples.

This clone was observed once. This sequence may be a read error, since a much larger clone differs from it by one base. The rearrangement joins TRBV7-2 to TRBJ2-7, with TRBD1 identical over 8 bases. The germline V gene encodes CDR1 SGHTA and CDR2 FQGNSA. V trimming: 11 bases; J trimming: 6 bases; junction bases outside the gene matches: 9. The CDR3 sequence is 12 residues long. The CDR3 region has the DNA TGTGCCGGTAACAGGGGGGCCCGCGAGCAGTACTTC. This codes for CAGNRGAREQYF.

This chain joins TRBV25-1 and TRBJ2-1; unclear D gene. The CDR3 runs to 15 residues. CDR1 MGHDK and CDR2 SYGVNS come from the germline V gene. V was shortened by 2 bases and J by 0 bases, with 8 bases between the two germline ends. In DNA form, the CDR3 reads TGTGCCAGCAGTGAAGTCGGCCACTCCTACAATGAGCAGTTCTTC. It specifies CASSEVGHSYNEQFF.

As regards this clone: A far more abundant clone sits one base away, making this likely a read error. V usage is TRBV6-5 and J usage is TRBJ1-4; D is ambiguous. This CDR3 comprises 15 residues. Germline V gene lookup returns CDR1 MNHEY and CDR2 SVGAGI. Here the CDR3 reads CANSQLFVTNGKLFF. The CDR3 coding sequence is TGTGCCAACTCACAGTTATTTGTCACTAATGGAAAACTGTTTTTT.

This clone was detected only once. The CDR3, as DNA: TGCGCCAGCAGCTGGACTAGCGGGAGTCGCAATGAGCAGTTCTTC. Protein: CASSWTSGSRNEQFF. The gene calls are TRBV5-1 and TRBJ2-1, with TRBD2 identical over 13 bases. This CDR3 is 15 amino acids long. CDR1 and CDR2 from the germline V gene are SGHRS and YFSETQ. Trimming took 3 bases from V and 6 from J; bases not matched to a gene: 3.

Note on this clone: Since a far larger clone is one base different, this is likely a read error. The chain carries TRBV6-1 and TRBJ2-1; TRBD1 agrees at 10 bases. This CDR3 region has 15 residues. Per the germline V gene, CDR1 is MNHNS and CDR2 is SASEGT. The CDR3 sequence is CASSEEGQGYNERFF. Written as DNA, the CDR3 is TGTGCCAGCAGTGAAGAGGGACAGGGGTACAATGAGCGGTTCTTC.

Concerning this clone: In the same sample, other DNA sequences code for this CDR3. V is TRBV5-1 and J is TRBJ2-1; 16 nucleotides line up with TRBD2. This CDR3 comprises 16 residues. In germline, CDR1 is SGHRS, CDR2 YFSETQ. The junction had 4 bases not matched to a gene; V was cut back by 4 bases and J by 6 bases. CDR3 nucleotide sequence: TGCGCCAGCAGCCCAGGGACTAGCGGGAGGGGCAATGAGCAGTTCTTC. This encodes CASSPGTSGRGNEQFF.

This clone was seen only a few times. The chain combines TRBV9 with TRBJ2-7, with 10 bases identical to TRBD2. V lost 0 bases to trimming and J lost 4 bases; unmatched junction nucleotides: 7. CDR3 size: 16 residues. CDR1 SGDLS and CDR2 YYNGEE come from the germline V gene. The CDR3 is CASSVGAASGSYEQYF. CDR3 DNA sequence: TGTGCCAGCAGCGTAGGGGCGGCTAGCGGGAGTTACGAGCAGTACTTC.

J is TRBJ2-7 and V is TRBV29-1; D might be TRBD1 (6 bases). The CDR3 is 13 residues long. Trimming cost V 1 base and J 3 bases, with 10 bases left between them. Per the germline V gene, CDR1 is SQVTM and CDR2 is ANQGSEA. The CDR3 DNA sequence: TGCAGCGTTGAAGGTGGACAGCACTACGAGCAGTACTTC. Its protein product is CSVEGGQHYEQYF.

V gene TRBV5-1 combines with J gene TRBJ2-2, with TRBD1 identical over 8 bases. This CDR3 has 16 residues. The germline V gene encodes CDR1 SGHRS and CDR2 YFSETQ. The junction had 4 bases not matched to a gene; V was cut back by 0 bases and J by 3 bases. The CDR3 region is CASSLGQGRDTGELFF. CDR3 in DNA: TGCGCCAGCAGCTTGGGACAGGGGAGAGACACCGGGGAGCTGTTTTTT.

This sequence joins TRBV9 and TRBJ2-3, with 10 bases fitting TRBD2. There are 16 residues in the CDR3. V shed 3 bases, J shed 5 bases, and the junction held 9 bases outside the gene matches. Germline V gene data show CDR1 as SGDLS and CDR2 as YYNGEE. CDR3 protein: CASSAQLAGTQDTQYF. In DNA form, the CDR3 reads TGTGCCAGCAGCGCACAACTAGCGGGAACTCAAGATACGCAGTATTTT.

The rearrangement uses TRBV5-1 and TRBJ1-4; maybe TRBD1 (6 bases). V was cut by 0 bases and J by 3 bases, with 9 bases left in between. CDR1 SGHRS and CDR2 YFSETQ come from the germline V gene. The CDR3 length is 15 residues. CDR3 sequence (DNA): TGCGCCAGCAGCTTGGCCGGGGGCTCTAATGAAAAACTGTTTTTT. This translates into CASSLAGGSNEKLFF.

This clone was picked up a small number of times. The chain links TRBV18 to TRBJ1-5, with D unresolved. Trimming pared 2 bases from V and 0 bases from J, leaving 8 bases between. This CDR3 region has 15 residues. Germline-derived CDR1 and CDR2 are KGHSH and LQKENI. The CDR3, as DNA: TGTGCCAGCTCACCAAGGCCAAATAGCAATCAGCCCCAGCATTTT. Residues: CASSPRPNSNQPQHF.

A note on this clone: Given a far larger clone just one base away, this is likely a sequencing read error. DNA for the CDR3: TGCAGCGTTGATGGAGGGGCAAGAGCTAGCTATGGCTACACCTTC. Its translation: CSVDGGARASYGYTF. The chain employs TRBV29-1 and TRBJ1-2; TRBD1 is a possible D gene (5 bases). V was clipped by 3 bases and J by 4 bases, with 18 bases between them. The germline CDR1 and CDR2 sequences are SQVTM and ANQGSEA. The CDR3 is made up of 15 amino acids.

This clone was counted once. CDR3 sequence (DNA): TGTGCCAGCAAGGATAGTCAGTGGGATACGCAGTATTTT. Its translation: CASKDSQWDTQYF. This rearrangement joins TRBV2 to TRBJ2-3; D call uncertain. The CDR3 sequence is 13 residues long. V was shortened by 7 bases and J by 6 bases, with 14 bases between the two germline ends. Germline V gene lookup returns CDR1 SNHLY and CDR2 FYNNEI.

The genes are TRBV5-4 and TRBJ2-7; D is possibly TRBD1 or TRBD2 (6 bases each). Trimming shortened V by 3 bases and J by 6 bases, and 13 bases separated the two germline ends. Germline V lookup: CDR1 SGHNT, CDR2 YYREEE (reference sequence). The CDR3 covers 13 residues. CDR3 amino acids: CASSWGADLEQYF. Written as DNA, the CDR3 is TGTGCCAGCAGCTGGGGGGCAGACCTCGAGCAGTACTTC.

The chain has TRBV30 and TRBJ2-1; 7 bases fit TRBD2. The CDR3 extends over 11 amino acids. The trim removed 3 bases at V and 12 bases at J, leaving 5 bases unmatched. Germline V gives CDR1 GTSNPN, CDR2 SVGIG (reference sequence). The CDR3 sequence: CAWSTSVGQFF. The CDR3 DNA reads as TGTGCCTGGAGCACTAGCGTTGGGCAGTTCTTC.

The chain joins TRBV25-1 to TRBJ2-7, with D perhaps assigned TRBD1 or TRBD2 (5 bases each). The CDR3 length is 13 residues. The V gene lost 8 bases and the J gene lost 2 bases, with 13 bases spanning the gap. From germline, CDR1 is MGHDK and CDR2 SYGVNS. This chain's CDR3 is CASRDVGTYEQYF. The CDR3 nucleotides read TGTGCCAGCCGGGACGTCGGGACCTACGAGCAGTACTTC.

The rearrangement links TRBV5-8 to TRBJ2-7; perhaps TRBD1 as D (6 bases). Germline CDR1 SGHTS, CDR2 YDEGEE. V dropped 4 bases and J dropped 8 bases, with 10 bases sitting between them. The CDR3 sequence is 11 residues long. Here the CDR3 reads CASSPRDKQYF. The CDR3 bases are TGTGCCAGCAGCCCCAGGGACAAGCAGTACTTC.

About this clone: It differs at one base from a far larger clone, so likely a read error. The chain carries TRBV29-1 and TRBJ1-2; D gene uncertain. Germline CDR1 SQVTM, CDR2 ANQGSEA. This CDR3 has 14 residues. The chain's CDR3 is CSAEDRGSGNGYTF. The CDR3 nucleotides read TGCAGCGCTGAAGATCGTGGGTCTGGGAATGGCTACACCTTC.

This sequence joins TRBV6-5 and TRBJ2-7; the D call may be TRBD1 or TRBD2 (5 bases each). The V gene lost 4 bases and the J gene lost 4 bases, with 20 bases spanning the gap. This CDR3 region has 16 residues. Per the germline V gene, CDR1 is MNHEY and CDR2 is SVGAGI. As DNA, the CDR3 is TGTGCCAGCAGTTCACCCGCGGGCCCCCCAGGGTACGAGCAGTACTTC. Encoded protein: CASSSPAGPPGYEQYF.

The chain combines TRBV28 with TRBJ1-2; tentative D call: TRBD1 (5 bases). V dropped 7 bases and J dropped 4 bases, with 13 bases sitting between them. Per the germline V gene, CDR1 is MDHEN and CDR2 is SYDVKM. CDR3 size: 13 residues. The CDR3 is CASKIQGFYGYTF. Written as DNA, the CDR3 is TGTGCCAGCAAAATTCAGGGATTCTATGGCTACACCTTC.

The CDR3 nucleotides are TGTGCCAGCAGTGTTGGGAGAGACAATGAGCAGTTCTTC. Amino acid sequence: CASSVGRDNEQFF. The rearrangement uses TRBV2 and TRBJ2-1; tentatively, D is TRBD2 (5 bases). Germline assignment: CDR1 SNHLY and CDR2 FYNNEI. This CDR3 contains 13 residues. V was cut by 4 bases and J by 5 bases, with 9 bases left in between. The full variable domain, with the rest looked up from reference TRBV2 and TRBJ2-1, is EPEVTQTPSHQVTQMGQEVILRCVPISNHLYFYWYRQILGQKVEFLVSFYNNEISEKSEIFDDQFSVERPDGSNFTLKIRSTKLEDSAMYFCASSVGRDNEQFFGPGTRLTVL.

This clone was seen only a few times. This chain uses TRBV2 with TRBJ2-7; D perhaps matches TRBD2 (6 bases). CDR1 is SNHLY, CDR2 FYNNEI, per germline. The CDR3 consists of 11 residues. Trimming left V 4 bases short and J 7 bases short, with 8 bases between. This chain's CDR3 is CASSVSGEQYF. For the CDR3, the DNA is TGTGCCAGCAGTGTTAGCGGTGAGCAGTACTTC.

The chain has TRBV28 and TRBJ1-5; no firm D call. The germline gives CDR1 MDHEN, CDR2 SYDVKM. Deletions cut 3 bases from V and 4 bases from J, with 10 bases between. The CDR3 has 14 residues. The CDR3 sequence is CASSFWQVNQPQHF. CDR3 nucleotides: TGTGCCAGCAGTTTTTGGCAGGTGAATCAGCCCCAGCATTTT.

V is TRBV14 and J is TRBJ2-1, with a tentative D call TRBD2 (5 bases). Trimming took off 2 bases at V and 2 bases at J, with 10 bases between the two ends. The germline V gene has CDR1 SGHDN and CDR2 FVKESK. The CDR3 spans 15 residues. The CDR3 nucleotides read TGTGCCAGCAGCCAAAAGCGGCAAACCTACAATGAGCAGTTCTTC. As protein: CASSQKRQTYNEQFF. Complete variable domain (other parts from reference TRBV14 and TRBJ2-1): EAGVTQFPSHSVIEKGQTVTLRCDPISGHDNLYWYRRVMGKEIKFLLHFVKESKQDESGMPNNRFLAERTGGTYSTLKVQPAELEDSGVYFCASSQKRQTYNEQFFGPGTRLTVL.